This passage covers 21 T cell receptor beta chains from one sample sequenced in a study of T cells in Graves' hyperthyroidism and ophthalmopathy. The investigators amplified TCR beta CDR3 regions from RNA transcripts. First-round RT-PCR of the TCR CDR3 relied on the HTBI primer set. TCRdb reprocessed the multiplex PCR reads via MiXCR and lists one record per CDR3 protein. In the table there are over 700,000 distinct CDR3 sequences, approximately 40% of which are singletons. The sample taken for sequencing was blood. These receptors came from a woman in her thirties or forties with Graves' hyperthyroidism.

Points on this clonotype: With a much larger clone just one base away, this may be a read error. The J gene is TRBJ2-7, the V gene TRBV5-5; unclear D gene. The V gene's germline CDR1 is SGHKS and CDR2 YYEKEE (reference sequence). The CDR3 is made up of 16 amino acids. CDR3 in DNA: TGCGCCAGCAGCCAAAAGGAAACCCCCAAAGTCTACGAGCAGTACTTC. This gives the protein CASSQKETPKVYEQYF.

The chain couples TRBV10-3 to TRBJ1-1; TRBD1 matches at 7 bases. The CDR3 loop spans 14 amino acids. Germline V gives CDR1 ENHRY, CDR2 SYGVKD. The V gene end was trimmed by 6 bases and the J gene end by 2 bases; junction bases not matched to a gene: 6. CDR3 residues: CAIRGDSRNTEAFF. CDR3 DNA sequence: TGTGCCATCAGGGGGGACAGCCGAAACACTGAAGCTTTCTTT.

With regard to this clonotype: At one end, the junction sequence differs from germline, possibly due to a read error. V usage is TRBV24-1 and J usage is TRBJ2-7, with 9 bases fitting TRBD1. The CDR3 covers 13 residues. Per germline, CDR1 KGHDR and CDR2 SFDVKD. The CDR3 DNA is TGTGCCAGCAGTTTACAGGGGGCTTCCGAGCAGTACTTC. This sequence encodes CASSLQGASEQYF.

This clonotype was seen many times. The rearrangement uses TRBV29-1 and TRBJ1-2, with D uncertain. The germline V and J ends were trimmed by 0 bases and 0 bases, with 5 bases remaining between them. In germline, CDR1 is SQVTM, CDR2 ANQGSEA. CDR3 length: 13 amino acids. The chain's CDR3 is CSVEEGTNYGYTF. In DNA, the CDR3 is TGCAGCGTTGAAGAGGGGACTAACTATGGCTACACCTTC.

The table lists this clonotype with many counts. CDR3 in amino acids: CASSLVAGGQAYEQYF. In nucleotides, the CDR3 is TGTGCCAGCAGCTTAGTTGCGGGAGGCCAAGCCTACGAGCAGTACTTC. The V gene is TRBV7-2, the J gene TRBJ2-7; 8 bases are shared with TRBD2. The germline gives CDR1 SGHTA, CDR2 FQGNSA. The length of the CDR3 is 16 residues. After removal of 1 base from V and 2 bases from J, the junction contained 7 bases not matched to a gene.

This clonotype was counted only a few times. This chain uses TRBV4-2 with TRBJ1-3; no clear D gene. CDR3 size: 16 residues. Germline CDR1 is LGHNA and CDR2 is YNFKEQ. V was shortened by 0 bases and J by 2 bases, with 11 bases between the two germline ends. The CDR3 DNA sequence: TGTGCCAGCAGCCAAGAATCAGGCCGGGCTGGAAACACCATATATTTT. Protein sequence: CASSQESGRAGNTIYF.

This clonotype came up a few times. J is TRBJ2-7 and V is TRBV6-5; the match to TRBD2 covers 9 bases. The V and J ends lost 8 bases and 4 bases, in that order; junction bases with no gene match: 6. Germline V CDR1 and CDR2: MNHEY, SVGAGI. The CDR3 loop spans 13 amino acids. CDR3 region: CASRRGGDYEQYF. In DNA form, the CDR3 reads TGTGCCAGCCGGCGGGGGGGCGATTACGAGCAGTACTTC.

This clonotype was recorded a few times. The chain combines TRBV12-3 or TRBV12-4 with TRBJ1-1; D is undetermined. With 2 bases removed from V and 4 bases from J, the gap between germline ends came to 11 bases. The CDR3 runs to 14 residues. The chain's CDR3 is CASSLLISGTEAFF. As DNA, the CDR3 is TGTGCCAGCAGTTTACTCATTTCGGGCACTGAAGCTTTCTTT.

The V gene is TRBV25-1, the J gene TRBJ2-7, with TRBD2 as a possible D gene (5 bases). V dropped 1 base and J dropped 6 bases, with 16 bases sitting between them. The CDR3 is 15 amino acids. CDR1 and CDR2 (germline): MGHDK, SYGVNS. CDR3 sequence reads: CASSEWGVGKGEQYF. CDR3 coding DNA: TGTGCCAGCAGTGAATGGGGAGTAGGGAAAGGCGAGCAGTACTTC.

Comments on this clonotype: Germline and junction disagree at one end, which may indicate a read error. V usage is TRBV7-2 and J usage is TRBJ1-1; the D is unclear. The germline CDR1 and CDR2 sequences are SGHTA and FQGNSA. The CDR3 runs 14 residues. The CDR3 nucleotides are TGTGTCAGCAGCTTAGACGGGCGCACCACTGAAGCTTTCTTT. Protein product: CVSSLDGRTTEAFF.

This clonotype occurred a few times. This rearrangement joins TRBV6-1 to TRBJ1-2; no firm D call. Trimming took off 6 bases at V and 4 bases at J, with 15 bases between the two ends. CDR1 is MNHNS, CDR2 SASEGT, per germline. The CDR3 has 14 residues. CDR3 sequence (DNA): TGTGCCAGCAGCTCCGGAGAACCCTTCTATGGCTACACCTTC. Protein sequence: CASSSGEPFYGYTF.

CDR3 in DNA: TGTGCCAGCAATTTGGGACTGATTAATCAGCCCCAGCATTTT. Translation gives CASNLGLINQPQHF. The rearrangement links TRBV6-5 to TRBJ1-5, with a tentative D call TRBD1 (5 bases). V shed 7 bases and J shed 4 bases, with 14 bases lying between them. This CDR3 has 14 residues. The germline V gene encodes CDR1 MNHEY and CDR2 SVGAGI.

CDR3 sequence reads: CASSLDLGTSGGAEQYF. The CDR3, as DNA: TGTGCCAGCAGCTTAGATTTAGGGACTAGCGGGGGGGCCGAGCAGTACTTC. V gene TRBV7-2 combines with J gene TRBJ2-7, with TRBD2 identical over 16 bases. The CDR3 runs to 17 residues. The trim removed 1 base at V and 6 bases at J, leaving 6 bases unmatched. Looked up from germline, CDR1 is SGHTA and CDR2 is FQGNSA.

This chain joins TRBV7-9 and TRBJ2-5; D may be TRBD2 (6 bases). In germline, CDR1 is SEHNR, CDR2 FQNEAQ (reference sequence). The ends were cut back, 0 bases at V and 2 bases at J, with 10 bases in the middle. The CDR3 loop spans 15 amino acids. The chain's CDR3 is CASSLAGGTQETQYF. CDR3 in DNA: TGTGCCAGCAGCTTAGCGGGGGGAACACAAGAGACCCAGTACTTC.

This rearrangement joins TRBV4-1 to TRBJ2-7; tentative D call: TRBD2 (6 bases). The germline gives CDR1 MGHRA, CDR2 YSYEKL. The ends were cut back, 4 bases at V and 3 bases at J, with 22 bases in the middle. This CDR3 region has 17 residues. The CDR3 DNA is TGCGCCAGCAGCCCCGGGACTGCCGCTACCGTCTTCTACGAGCAGTACTTC. It codes for CASSPGTAATVFYEQYF.

This clonotype was recorded at least ten times. The gene calls are TRBV6-6 and TRBJ1-1; tentative D call: TRBD1 (5 bases). V was pared by 8 bases and J by 4 bases, with 14 bases between. The CDR3 totals 13 residues. CDR1 is MNHNY, CDR2 SVGAGI, per germline (reference sequence). The CDR3 coding sequence is TGTGCCAGCCTACCGGGACGCCGCACTGAAGCTTTCTTT. Translated: CASLPGRRTEAFF.

The gene calls are TRBV7-8 and TRBJ2-7, with D perhaps matching TRBD2 (6 bases). The CDR3 extends over 15 amino acids. Germline V gene sequence: CDR1 SGHVS, CDR2 FQNEAQ. Deletions cut 5 bases from V and 2 bases from J, with 16 bases between. Written as DNA, the CDR3 is TGTGCCAGCAGCGCGCGTTGGGGACTCACCTACGAGCAGTACTTC. Encoded protein: CASSARWGLTYEQYF.

This clonotype was detected a few times. This chain uses TRBV5-1 with TRBJ2-5, with 9 bases fitting TRBD2. From germline, CDR1 is SGHRS and CDR2 YFSETQ. The ends lost 3 bases at V and 5 bases at J; junction bases unmatched: 14. The CDR3 has 17 residues. The CDR3: CASSWGLAQEGYETQYF. The CDR3 coding sequence is TGCGCCAGCAGCTGGGGACTAGCCCAGGAAGGGTACGAGACCCAGTACTTC.

This clonotype was found a few times. The V call is TRBV7-9, the J call TRBJ2-7, with D maybe TRBD2 (5 bases). Germline-derived CDR1 and CDR2 are SEHNR and FQNEAQ (reference sequence). The CDR3 length is 14 residues. Trimming shortened V by 5 bases and J by 6 bases, and 17 bases separated the two germline ends. The CDR3 DNA reads as TGTGCCAGCAGCCTAAGACTATCCGAGGGCGAGCAGTACTTC. Protein product: CASSLRLSEGEQYF.

This chain connects TRBV2 to TRBJ1-1, with no clear D. Germline V CDR1 and CDR2: SNHLY, FYNNEI. The CDR3 totals 12 residues. V was trimmed by 10 bases and J by 4 bases, leaving 13 bases between them. CDR3 coding DNA: TGTGCCACCGGACGGTCGGGCACTGAAGCTTTCTTT. Residues: CATGRSGTEAFF.

There are a few counts of this clonotype. The chain uses TRBV6-1 and TRBJ1-5; D ambiguous. The CDR3 is 13 residues long. V was clipped by 3 bases and J by 7 bases, with 10 bases between them. Germline values: CDR1 MNHNS, CDR2 SASEGT. CDR3 sequence: CASSERERQPQHF. In DNA, the CDR3 is TGTGCCAGCAGTGAGAGGGAAAGGCAGCCCCAGCATTTT.